The 27 T cell receptor beta chains given below trace back to one sample, sequenced in a study of OX40 agonist ivuxolimab in advanced cancers. Assay: immunoSEQ multiplex PCR; the TCRdb copy retains only in-frame clones and omits some. The sample includes more than 25,000 clones, 75% to 90% of them seen just once. Sequenced material: CD4+ or CD8+ T cells sorted from blood, taken in a trial of the OX40 agonist ivuxolimab. Receptor source: an adult with an advanced solid tumor such as melanoma, head and neck, liver or kidney cancer.

Within the sample, this clone is medium-sized. This rearrangement joins TRBV30 to TRBJ2-2; possibly TRBD1 for D (6 bases). CDR1 GTSNPN and CDR2 SVGIG come from the germline V gene (reference sequence). There are 15 residues in the CDR3. V was shortened by 3 bases and J by 1 base, with 12 bases between the two germline ends. For the CDR3, the DNA is TGTGCCTGGAGGGCAGGGGCTTGGAACACCGGGGAGCTGTTTTTT. As protein: CAWRAGAWNTGELFF.

The V call is TRBV4-3, the J call TRBJ1-2; D unclear. The CDR3 runs to 16 residues. Germline-derived CDR1 and CDR2 are LGHNA and YSLEER. The germline V and J ends were trimmed by 0 bases and 5 bases, with 16 bases remaining between them. The CDR3 reads CASSQDLLGSRYGYTF. The CDR3 DNA follows: TGCGCCAGCAGCCAAGATCTGTTGGGGTCGAGATATGGCTACACCTTC.

This chain links TRBV5-4 with TRBJ2-3; 8 bases align to TRBD2. The V segment lost 3 bases and the J segment 1 base; nucleotides outside the gene matches: 4. This CDR3 has 15 amino acids. The V gene's germline CDR1 is SGHNT and CDR2 YYREEE (reference sequence). The CDR3 sequence: CASSSPLAGTDTQYF. CDR3 bases: TGTGCCAGCAGCTCCCCACTAGCGGGCACAGATACGCAGTATTTT.

The chain recombines TRBV6-1 with TRBJ2-7, with D hard to call. CDR1 MNHNS and CDR2 SASEGT come from the germline V gene. Trimming removed 1 base from V and 6 bases from J, with 7 bases in between. This CDR3 is built from 12 residues. The CDR3 DNA reads TGTGCCAGCAGTGAAGGCACCCTCGAGCAGTACTTC. This codes for CASSEGTLEQYF.

This chain joins TRBV6-5 and TRBJ2-1; TRBD2 matches 10 bases. The CDR3 has 15 amino acids. The ends lost 5 bases at V and 7 bases at J; junction bases unmatched: 8. The germline CDR1 and CDR2 sequences are MNHEY and SVGAGI. The CDR3 loop is CASSPLAGVGNEQFF. CDR3 DNA sequence: TGTGCCAGCAGTCCTCTAGCGGGAGTAGGTAATGAGCAGTTCTTC.

The V call is TRBV7-2, the J call TRBJ1-5; D is uncertain. This CDR3 region has 14 residues. Trimming shortened V by 0 bases and J by 7 bases, and 10 bases separated the two germline ends. The germline V gene encodes CDR1 SGHTA and CDR2 FQGNSA. The CDR3 loop reads CASSLAGRQQPQHF. The CDR3 DNA reads TGTGCCAGCAGCTTAGCAGGGAGGCAACAGCCCCAGCATTTT.

The CDR3 region is CASRSVRAANEKLFF. The DNA for the CDR3 is TGTGCCAGCAGGAGTGTCCGGGCTGCTAATGAAAAACTGTTTTTT. This sequence joins TRBV2 and TRBJ1-4, with D uncertain. Germline V gene sequence: CDR1 SNHLY, CDR2 FYNNEI. The V gene lost 6 bases and the J gene lost 3 bases, with 14 bases spanning the gap. CDR3 length: 15 residues.

Only one count was recorded for this clone. The genes are TRBV9 and TRBJ2-7; possible D gene TRBD2, 5 bases. The V and J ends lost 3 bases and 4 bases respectively, with 14 bases between them. The germline V gene encodes CDR1 SGDLS and CDR2 YYNGEE. There are 14 residues in the CDR3. DNA of the CDR3: TGTGCCAGCAGCGAAGGGAGTAGCTTTTACGAGCAGTACTTC. Its protein is CASSEGSSFYEQYF.

This chain connects TRBV30 to TRBJ1-2; D not resolved. CDR1 and CDR2 from the germline V gene are GTSNPN and SVGIG (reference sequence). This CDR3 spans 17 amino acids. Trimming cost V 4 bases and J 6 bases, with 27 bases left between them. CDR3 region: CAWNSGPARIMADGYTF. The CDR3 nucleotides are TGTGCCTGGAATTCCGGGCCCGCAAGAATAATGGCGGATGGCTACACCTTC.

This clone was observed a handful of times. The rearrangement joins TRBV28 to TRBJ1-2, with TRBD1 as a possible D gene (5 bases). V was pared by 0 bases and J by 7 bases, with 9 bases between. Germline V gene data show CDR1 as MDHEN and CDR2 as SYDVKM. The CDR3 has 13 amino acids. Here the CDR3 DNA reads TGTGCCAGCAGTTTATGGGGACCCCTTGGCTACACCTTC. Translated: CASSLWGPLGYTF.

This chain uses TRBV29-1 with TRBJ2-2, with D perhaps TRBD1 (5 bases). The CDR3 contains 18 residues. The V gene lost 1 base and the J gene lost 3 bases, with 21 bases spanning the gap. CDR1 is SQVTM and CDR2 is ANQGSEA in the germline V gene. Here the CDR3 reads CSVEASAVGHGYTGELFF. CDR3 nucleotide sequence: TGCAGCGTTGAAGCCAGCGCAGTGGGGCATGGTTACACCGGGGAGCTGTTTTTT.

The chain links TRBV27 to TRBJ2-3; possible D gene TRBD1, 6 bases. The CDR3 has 15 residues. Trimming cost V 6 bases and J 0 bases, with 13 bases left between them. The germline CDR1 and CDR2 sequences are MNHEY and SMNVEV (reference sequence). The CDR3 region has the DNA TGTGCCAGCAGCTCAGGGACAACTAGCACAGATACGCAGTATTTT. Translating gives CASSSGTTSTDTQYF.

This clone was seen once. The rearrangement joins TRBV7-9 to TRBJ2-7, with 8 bases matching TRBD2. CDR1 and CDR2 from the germline V gene are SEHNR and FQNEAQ (reference sequence). V dropped 8 bases and J dropped 0; count of bases not matched to a gene: 9. The CDR3 loop spans 15 amino acids. As DNA, the CDR3 is TGTGCCAGCGGGGGGGCTAGCGGGCTCTCCTACGAGCAGTACTTC. Protein sequence: CASGGASGLSYEQYF.

This chain connects TRBV27 to TRBJ1-1; D ambiguous. The ends were cut back, 2 bases at V and 0 bases at J, with 10 bases in the middle. CDR1 is MNHEY and CDR2 is SMNVEV in the germline V gene (reference sequence). There are 15 residues in the CDR3. For the CDR3, the DNA is TGTGCCAGCAGTTTAACGTCTTTCGTGAACACTGAAGCTTTCTTT. It yields the protein CASSLTSFVNTEAFF.

This clone was seen once. The chain joins TRBV28 to TRBJ1-1, with TRBD1 as a possible D gene (6 bases). Germline values: CDR1 MDHEN, CDR2 SYDVKM. The CDR3 loop spans 13 amino acids. The V gene lost 5 bases and the J gene lost 3 bases, with 10 bases spanning the gap. DNA for the CDR3: TGTGCCAGCAGTGGGGACATTTACACTGAAGCTTTCTTT. Translated, it gives CASSGDIYTEAFF.

This chain uses TRBV28 with TRBJ2-2, with D perhaps TRBD1 (6 bases). CDR1 is MDHEN, CDR2 SYDVKM, per germline. The length of the CDR3 is 14 residues. Trimming cost V 6 bases and J 1 base, with 9 bases left between them. The CDR3 DNA sequence: TGTGCCAGCAGACAACAGGGGAACACCGGGGAGCTGTTTTTT. Translation gives CASRQQGNTGELFF.

The V call is TRBV4-1, the J call TRBJ2-3; possibly TRBD1 for D (5 bases). This CDR3 contains 15 residues. The V end lost 4 bases, the J end lost 6 bases, and 17 bases lay between the germline ends. Per germline, CDR1 MGHRA and CDR2 YSYEKL. CDR3 sequence: CASSPTLGRADTQYF. In nucleotides, the CDR3 is TGCGCCAGCAGCCCAACCCTCGGCAGGGCCGATACGCAGTATTTT.

The chain has TRBV5-1 and TRBJ2-2; 8 bases are a match to TRBD2. The CDR3 loop spans 17 amino acids. Germline assignment: CDR1 SGHRS and CDR2 YFSETQ. V was pared by 0 bases and J by 0 bases, with 4 bases of the junction left unmatched. In DNA, the CDR3 is TGCGCCAGCAGCTTGGTGCCGGGACTAGCGAACACCGGGGAGCTGTTTTTT. It yields the protein CASSLVPGLANTGELFF.

This rearrangement joins TRBV28 to TRBJ2-7; D perhaps matches TRBD2 (5 bases). The length of the CDR3 is 14 residues. The V and J ends lost 2 bases and 3 bases respectively, with 11 bases between them. Looked up from germline, CDR1 is MDHEN and CDR2 is SYDVKM. The DNA of the CDR3 is TGTGCCAGCAGTTTAGCGGGCAGCTTCTACGAGCAGTACTTC. It yields the protein CASSLAGSFYEQYF.

This clone came up a few times. This chain connects TRBV4-1 to TRBJ1-5; D unclear. Germline CDR1 and CDR2: MGHRA and YSYEKL. V lost 0 bases and J lost 0, with 9 bases in between. This CDR3 has 16 residues. The CDR3 reads CASSQENQYSNQPQHF. Here the CDR3 DNA reads TGCGCCAGCAGCCAAGAGAACCAATATAGCAATCAGCCCCAGCATTTT.

CDR3 nucleotides: TGTGCCAGCAGCTTTGGAGGGACAGATACGCAGTATTTT. This translates into CASSFGGTDTQYF. The genes are TRBV5-4 and TRBJ2-3; D might be TRBD2 (6 bases). The CDR3 extends over 13 amino acids. V was cut by 2 bases and J by 3 bases, with 7 bases left in between. Germline V CDR1 and CDR2: SGHNT, YYREEE (reference sequence).

V gene TRBV28 combines with J gene TRBJ2-7; TRBD1 is a possible D gene (6 bases). Trimming stripped 6 bases from V and 1 base from J, with 22 bases between. The CDR3 length is 17 residues. Germline CDR1 MDHEN, CDR2 SYDVKM. The CDR3 protein is CASSYSKGRGYSYEQYF. As DNA, the CDR3 is TGTGCCAGCAGCTACAGTAAGGGCAGGGGCTATTCCTACGAGCAGTACTTC.

The genes are TRBV27 and TRBJ1-1; D remains unclear. Germline CDR1 reads MNHEY; CDR2 reads SMNVEV (reference sequence). Between the trimmed V and J ends, which lost 3 bases and 4 bases, there was a span of 12 bases. The CDR3 is 14 amino acids. The CDR3 nucleotides are TGTGCCAGCAGTTTGGATTGGACGGGCACTGAAGCTTTCTTT. Translation gives CASSLDWTGTEAFF.

This clone was seen only a few times. V is TRBV27 and J is TRBJ2-5; tentatively, D is TRBD2 (5 bases). V was cut by 8 bases and J by 3 bases, with 13 bases left in between. Germline CDR1 reads MNHEY; CDR2 reads SMNVEV (reference sequence). The CDR3 runs to 13 residues. In DNA form, the CDR3 reads TGTGCCAGCTACCCTAGCCCAGAAGAGACCCAGTACTTC. Amino acids: CASYPSPEETQYF.

As to this clone: The sample holds other DNA sequences that translate to the same CDR3. V and J are TRBV9 and TRBJ1-2; weak D call: TRBD1 (5 bases). The germline V gene encodes CDR1 SGDLS and CDR2 YYNGEE. The CDR3 covers 14 residues. Deletions cut 4 bases from V and 14 bases from J, with 24 bases between. CDR3 protein: CASSPQGGSRTVTF. The CDR3 nucleotides are TGTGCCAGCAGCCCCCAGGGAGGTTCGCGAACTGTGACCTTC.

This chain uses TRBV27 with TRBJ2-7; D is uncertain. Per the germline V gene, CDR1 is MNHEY and CDR2 is SMNVEV (reference sequence). V was clipped by 8 bases and J by 3 bases, with 17 bases between them. The CDR3 spans 14 residues. The CDR3 DNA follows: TGTGCCAGCGCGGACGGACGGAGAGTCTACGAGCAGTACTTC. As protein: CASADGRRVYEQYF.

The CDR3 nucleotides are TGTGCCAGCAGTTTAAGGGGCCGGTTCGCCAGCACTGAAGCTTTCTTT. Its translation: CASSLRGRFASTEAFF. This chain links TRBV28 with TRBJ1-1; TRBD1 is a possible D gene (5 bases). CDR1 is MDHEN and CDR2 is SYDVKM in the germline V gene. The V gene lost 2 bases and the J gene lost 4 bases, with 17 bases spanning the gap. The CDR3 covers 16 residues.